What follows are 3 T cell receptor beta chains derived from one specimen sequenced in a study of regulatory T cells in long-lasting Graves disease. Stated time point: newly diagnosed GD, antithyroid drugs for less than 3 months. PBMC RNA served as the TCR library source. iRepertoire HTBI primers and Arm-PCR of CDR3 regions built TCR beta libraries. TCRdb independently ran MiXCR on the multiplex PCR reads; one entry per CDR3 protein. Of about 540,000 distinct CDR3 sequences detected, roughly 14% appear once; the ten largest clones hold about 10%. These data were likewise used in another study, on T cells in Graves' hyperthyroidism and ophthalmopathy.

The sample in question was peripheral blood mononuclear cells (PBMCs), obtained at new diagnosis, from a patient treated with antithyroid drugs. The receptors come from a man in his thirties or forties with Graves disease.

The V gene is TRBV7-9, the J gene TRBJ2-3, with D perhaps matching TRBD1 or TRBD2 (6 bases each). The J call could be wrong; TRBJ2-5 is a better fit for the DNA end. Germline CDR1 SEHNR, CDR2 FQNEAQ (reference sequence). The length of the CDR3 is 14 residues. The CDR3 loop reads CASSEQGGRETQYF. The CDR3 DNA follows: TGTGCCAGCAGCGAACAGGGAGGAAGAGAGACCCAGTACTTC.

This clonotype occurred a few times. The CDR3 spells CSVGGGREETQYF. DNA for the CDR3: TGCAGCGTTGGGGGGGGCAGGGAAGAGACCCAGTACTTC. The rearrangement uses TRBV29-1 and TRBJ2-5; possibly TRBD2 for D (7 bases). V lost 4 bases and J lost 3, with 12 bases in between. Germline lookup yields CDR1 SQVTM and CDR2 ANQGSEA. The CDR3 runs 13 residues.

This clonotype was counted ten times or more. The rearrangement uses TRBV24-1 and TRBJ2-7; D is unresolved. Germline V CDR1 and CDR2: KGHDR, SFDVKD. The CDR3 covers 15 residues. The V and J ends lost 4 bases and 0 bases respectively, with 12 bases between them. The CDR3 DNA is TGTGCCACCAGTGAAGGTTTCACGAGCTCCTACGAGCAGTACTTC. Its protein product is CATSEGFTSSYEQYF.